This T cell receptor (beta chain) is drawn from a study of siplizumab effects on memory and regulatory T cells. Trimming shortened V by 2 bases and J by 2 bases, and 19 bases separated the two germline ends. Germline lookup yields CDR1 SGHNT and CDR2 YYREEE (reference sequence). CDR3 length: 17 residues. Assayed TCR templates numbered 90,000 to 100,000 for each sample. TCRdb's table, derived via immunoSEQ multiplex PCR, lists solely in-frame clones and lacks some. This sample has tens of thousands of clones; around 90% occur once, and the top ten carry roughly 1.5%. Of note for this clone: The target antigen is unknown.

General study results and limits: Reactions containing siplizumab showed mappable alloreactive CD4+ clones averaging approximately 73% Treg-derived, versus under 30% in controls. Memory cells that were CD4+ and unstimulated gave rise to alloreactive sequences, which siplizumab significantly reduced. The naive T cell population seemed more diverse than memory cells and seemed a major contributor to the alloresponse.

The chain joins TRBV5-4 to TRBJ1-1; TRBD1 might be the D (6 bases). This TCR came from a human donor in good health. Sequencing was done on a sample of Tregs sorted from blood. Here the CDR3 DNA reads TGTGCCAGCAGCTTAACCCGGGACACCGCGCTCAACACTGAAGCTTTCTTT. Translated: CASSLTRDTALNTEAFF.